This T cell receptor beta chain was observed in a study of blood T cell repertoires in COVID-19. Across the whole study: Samples taken during acute and convalescent COVID-19 were collected in the United States, Italy and Spain. T cells, B-cell-depleted T cells, or PBMCs supplied cDNA or gDNA.

Authors' methods: It was from reference gene primer amplification that nucleated cell counts were estimated. Some clones are missing from TCRdb's copy, which holds only in-frame ones; the method was immunoSEQ multiplex PCR. V and J calls and clone size are copied from that table; D and trimming were computed from the DNA. The sample holds about 260,000 clones; roughly 86% are singletons and the top ten take about 0.65%. In germline, CDR1 is SQVTM, CDR2 ANQGSEA. Germline trimming cut 5 bases from V and 3 bases from J; bases unmatched to any gene: 9. The CDR3 has 15 residues. Sequencing used peripheral blood. This clonotype originated in a human donor in a cohort sampled during active COVID-19. The chain recombines TRBV29-1 with TRBJ1-2, with TRBD1 matching over 10 bases. CDR3 sequence: CSVFSGTGADYGYTF. CDR3 sequence (DNA): TGCAGCGTTTTCTCCGGGACAGGGGCGGACTATGGCTACACCTTC.